Shown below are 28 T cell receptor beta chains from a single sample sequenced in a study of OX40 agonist ivuxolimab in advanced cancers. Only in-frame clones appear in the TCRdb table, and some are missing; sequencing was by immunoSEQ multiplex PCR. The sample gives roughly 49,000 clones, about 88% of which show up once; about 3.8% is in the top ten. The sequencing used CD4+ or CD8+ T cells sorted from blood, collected in a trial of the OX40 agonist ivuxolimab. The origin of the receptors is an adult with an advanced solid tumor such as melanoma, head and neck, liver or kidney cancer.

The genes are TRBV7-9 and TRBJ2-3, with D possibly being TRBD1 or TRBD2 (5 bases each). Germline V gene sequence: CDR1 SEHNR, CDR2 FQNEAQ (reference sequence). The CDR3 covers 14 residues. Trimming stripped 1 base from V and 8 bases from J, with 13 bases between. CDR3 residues: CASSLDLTGGTQYF. The CDR3 DNA is TGTGCCAGCAGCTTAGACTTAACAGGAGGTACGCAGTATTTT.

The chain couples TRBV5-4 to TRBJ2-3; 11 bases are shared with TRBD2. Germline V gene data show CDR1 as SGHNT and CDR2 as YYREEE (reference sequence). The CDR3 contains 16 residues. With V trimmed by 6 bases and J by 3 bases, 9 bases remained unmatched. The CDR3 DNA reads as TGTGCCAGCACTGGTAGCGGGAGGGTAGCTACAGATACGCAGTATTTT. Its protein is CASTGSGRVATDTQYF.

The CDR3 here is CASSGPNTGELFF. For the CDR3, the DNA is TGTGCCAGCAGTGGACCGAACACCGGGGAGCTGTTTTTT. The rearrangement links TRBV27 to TRBJ2-2; D unclear. The CDR3 runs to 13 residues. Germline loops: CDR1 MNHEY, CDR2 SMNVEV (reference sequence). V gave up 5 bases and J gave up 0 bases, with 4 bases separating them.

The CDR3 DNA reads as TGTGCCAGCAGCTTAGCGGGAGGCTCCTACGAGCAGTACTTC. Its translation: CASSLAGGSYEQYF. This chain links TRBV11-2 with TRBJ2-7; 7 bases are a match to TRBD2. This CDR3 is built from 14 residues. Germline trimming cut 1 base from V and 0 bases from J; bases unmatched to any gene: 0. The germline V gene has CDR1 SGHAT and CDR2 FQNNGV.

The chain links TRBV19 to TRBJ1-2; 7 positions match TRBD1. Trimming at V came to 4 bases and at J to 7 bases, leaving 9 bases not matched to a gene. Per germline, CDR1 LNHDA and CDR2 SQIVND (reference sequence). The CDR3 has 14 amino acids. In DNA, the CDR3 is TGTGCCAGTAGTAAAAGGGAGGGGGCTTCTGGCTACACCTTC. It specifies CASSKREGASGYTF.

The chain is built from TRBV4-1 and TRBJ2-7; 11 positions match TRBD2. Per germline, CDR1 MGHRA and CDR2 YSYEKL. The V and J ends lost 0 bases and 7 bases, in that order; junction bases with no gene match: 20. The CDR3 totals 20 residues. Here the CDR3 reads CASSQDPPRELSGRGWEQYF. CDR3 DNA: TGCGCCAGCAGCCAAGATCCCCCCAGGGAACTTAGCGGGAGGGGCTGGGAGCAGTACTTC.

This clone was found a few times. The chain joins TRBV11-2 to TRBJ1-2; D may be TRBD1 (6 bases). Trimming pared 8 bases from V and 6 bases from J, leaving 10 bases between. The germline gives CDR1 SGHAT, CDR2 FQNNGV. The CDR3 covers 11 residues. As DNA, the CDR3 is TGTGCCAGCGGCAGGGGAAATGGCTACACCTTC. As protein: CASGRGNGYTF.

This clone was found once. The chain is built from TRBV5-4 and TRBJ2-5; D uncertain. Looked up from germline, CDR1 is SGHNT and CDR2 is YYREEE (reference sequence). CDR3 length: 16 amino acids. Between the trimmed V and J ends, which lost 5 bases and 4 bases, there was a span of 21 bases. The CDR3 reads CASRADLTAPGETQYF. The CDR3 bases are TGTGCCAGCAGGGCGGACCTTACGGCCCCAGGAGAGACCCAGTACTTC.

The gene calls are TRBV6-4 and TRBJ2-3; 9 bases are shared with TRBD2. This CDR3 has 16 amino acids. V gave up 5 bases and J gave up 4 bases; unmatched junction bases: 10. Germline loops: CDR1 MRHNA, CDR2 SNTAGT. The CDR3 nucleotides read TGTGCCAGCAGTCCCGGGGGTAGCGGGGGAGCAGATACGCAGTATTTT. Encoded protein: CASSPGGSGGADTQYF.

This clone occurred once. This chain connects TRBV5-6 to TRBJ1-1; 8 nucleotides line up with TRBD1. The germline V gene encodes CDR1 SGHDT and CDR2 YYEEEE. The length of the CDR3 is 13 residues. With 4 bases clipped from V and 11 bases from J, the junction kept 10 bases outside the gene matches. The CDR3 region is CASSANRGGQAFF. CDR3 in DNA: TGTGCCAGCAGCGCGAACAGGGGGGGGCAGGCTTTCTTT.

The chain links TRBV15 to TRBJ2-5; TRBD1 matches at 7 bases. The J segment lost 8 bases and the V segment lost 0 bases, leaving 9 bases of the junction unmatched. CDR1 is LNHNV, CDR2 YYDKDF, per germline (reference sequence). CDR3 size: 15 residues. CDR3 sequence reads: CATSRDRGGDLTQYF. The CDR3 coding sequence is TGTGCCACCAGCAGAGATCGAGGGGGCGACCTTACCCAGTACTTC.

The J gene is TRBJ2-2, the V gene TRBV6-5; D is unresolved. The germline gives CDR1 MNHEY, CDR2 SVGAGI. V lost 5 bases and J lost 6, with 7 bases in between. This CDR3 has 12 amino acids. The DNA for the CDR3 is TGTGCCAGCAGTCCCCGAGCCGGGGAGCTGTTTTTT. Translated: CASSPRAGELFF.

The chain employs TRBV9 and TRBJ2-1; D is perhaps TRBD1 (5 bases). V was shortened by 6 bases and J by 1 base, with 11 bases between the two germline ends. The CDR3 sequence is 14 residues long. Germline assignment: CDR1 SGDLS and CDR2 YYNGEE. The CDR3, as DNA: TGTGCCAGCAACCCAGGGAATTCCTACAATGAGCAGTTCTTC. This gives the protein CASNPGNSYNEQFF.

V and J are TRBV29-1 and TRBJ1-2; D uncertain. The V end lost 0 bases, the J end lost 4 bases, and 15 bases lay between the germline ends. Germline V lookup: CDR1 SQVTM, CDR2 ANQGSEA. The CDR3 is 15 amino acids. The CDR3 nucleotides are TGCAGCGTTGAAGATCGGCAGGCCCTCTTCTATGGCTACACCTTC. It yields the protein CSVEDRQALFYGYTF.

This clone showed up just once. J is TRBJ1-4 and V is TRBV19; D possibly corresponds to TRBD1 (5 bases). Germline CDR1 is LNHDA and CDR2 is SQIVND (reference sequence). The CDR3 covers 14 residues. V was shortened by 5 bases and J by 5 bases, with 12 bases between the two germline ends. The CDR3 reads CASSLQGPNEKLFF. CDR3 coding DNA: TGTGCCAGTAGTTTGCAGGGTCCCAATGAAAAACTGTTTTTT.

J is TRBJ1-5 and V is TRBV18; D may be TRBD1 (6 bases). Germline V gene lookup returns CDR1 KGHSH and CDR2 LQKENI. This CDR3 is built from 13 residues. Trimming removed 9 bases at V and 4 bases at J, with 13 bases between. The CDR3, as DNA: TGTGCCAGTAAAGGACAGAAGAATCAGCCCCAGCATTTT. Translated: CASKGQKNQPQHF.

For this clone: Other DNA sequences in this sample translate to the same CDR3. This sequence joins TRBV18 and TRBJ2-7; D is unclear. The CDR3 runs to 12 residues. Germline V lookup: CDR1 KGHSH, CDR2 LQKENI. The V and J ends lost 3 bases and 0 bases respectively, with 3 bases between them. Here the CDR3 reads CASSPSSYEQYF. CDR3 DNA sequence: TGTGCCAGCTCACCGAGCTCCTACGAGCAGTACTTC.

This rearrangement joins TRBV10-1 to TRBJ1-2, with D unresolved. CDR1 is WNHNN, CDR2 SYGVQD, per germline (reference sequence). The CDR3 is 13 residues long. The ends were cut back, 0 bases at V and 4 bases at J, with 6 bases in the middle. The CDR3 sequence is CASSESGRYGYTF. DNA for the CDR3: TGCGCCAGCAGTGAGTCCGGACGCTATGGCTACACCTTC.

J is TRBJ2-7 and V is TRBV5-5; tentatively, D is TRBD1 or TRBD2 (5 bases each). Trimming took off 4 bases at V and 2 bases at J, with 13 bases between the two ends. CDR3 length: 14 amino acids. Germline CDR1 reads SGHKS; CDR2 reads YYEKEE (reference sequence). CDR3: CASSHRDGPYEQYF. The CDR3 DNA reads as TGTGCCAGCAGCCACCGGGACGGGCCCTACGAGCAGTACTTC.

This clone was recorded a few times. J is TRBJ2-7 and V is TRBV18; no reliable D call. The CDR3 totals 12 residues. V shed 3 bases and J shed 0 bases, with 3 bases lying between them. Germline values: CDR1 KGHSH, CDR2 LQKENI. The CDR3 bases are TGTGCCAGCTCACCTGCCTCCTACGAGCAGTACTTC. Amino acid sequence: CASSPASYEQYF.

This clone appeared a single time. The chain links TRBV6-5 to TRBJ2-1; D ambiguous. Germline loops: CDR1 MNHEY, CDR2 SVGAGI. V shed 2 bases and J shed 12 bases, with 14 bases lying between them. CDR3 length: 13 amino acids. The CDR3 sequence is CASSYPGNKGQFF. CDR3 sequence (DNA): TGTGCCAGCAGTTACCCAGGCAACAAGGGGCAGTTCTTC.

The chain uses TRBV10-3 and TRBJ2-3, with 9 bases that match TRBD1. Germline assignment: CDR1 ENHRY and CDR2 SYGVKD. This CDR3 contains 15 residues. Germline trimming cut 10 bases from V and 5 bases from J; bases unmatched to any gene: 13. The CDR3 DNA reads TGTGCCACTACTGACCGGGACAGGGTTCTAGATACGCAGTATTTT. Amino acids: CATTDRDRVLDTQYF.

The gene calls are TRBV6-5 and TRBJ2-2; 9 nucleotides agree with TRBD1. CDR3 length equals 14 residues. The germline V gene encodes CDR1 MNHEY and CDR2 SVGAGI. Trimming cost V 5 bases and J 4 bases; bases outside gene matches: 2. CDR3 region: CASSATGGTGELFF. The CDR3 DNA is TGTGCCAGCAGTGCGACAGGGGGCACCGGGGAGCTGTTTTTT.

The chain has TRBV7-9 and TRBJ2-2; a possible D gene is TRBD1 (5 bases). V lost 1 base to trimming and J lost 3 bases, with 12 bases between them. The germline gives CDR1 SEHNR, CDR2 FQNEAQ (reference sequence). The CDR3 extends over 16 amino acids. The CDR3 nucleotides are TGTGCCAGCAGCTTAGGACGACAGTTTGACACCGGGGAGCTGTTTTTT. This gives the protein CASSLGRQFDTGELFF.

The rearrangement links TRBV28 to TRBJ1-2; tentative D call: TRBD1 (5 bases). The CDR3 has 15 residues. Looked up from germline, CDR1 is MDHEN and CDR2 is SYDVKM. Between the trimmed V and J ends, which lost 3 bases and 8 bases, there was a span of 19 bases. The CDR3 sequence is CASSFPQAAQGGYTF. The CDR3, as DNA: TGTGCCAGCAGTTTCCCCCAGGCAGCCCAGGGAGGCTACACCTTC.

The J gene is TRBJ2-2, the V gene TRBV7-9, with D perhaps matching TRBD1 or TRBD2 (5 bases each). This CDR3 is 16 amino acids long. The germline CDR1 and CDR2 sequences are SEHNR and FQNEAQ (reference sequence). V lost 5 bases to trimming and J lost 0 bases, with 13 bases between them. CDR3 loop: CASSARVGANTGELFF. In nucleotides, the CDR3 is TGTGCCAGCAGCGCCCGGGTGGGGGCGAACACCGGGGAGCTGTTTTTT.

V usage is TRBV9 and J usage is TRBJ2-1; weak D call: TRBD2 (6 bases). Per germline, CDR1 SGDLS and CDR2 YYNGEE. V was shortened by 0 bases and J by 2 bases, with 12 bases between the two germline ends. This CDR3 region has 16 residues. CDR3 protein: CASSVAAGGPYNEQFF. CDR3 nucleotide sequence: TGTGCCAGCAGCGTAGCAGCGGGCGGGCCCTACAATGAGCAGTTCTTC.

The chain has TRBV5-1 and TRBJ2-7, with 7 positions matching TRBD1. Losses at the gene ends were 2 bases for V and 2 bases for J; bases not matched to a gene: 4. CDR1 is SGHRS and CDR2 is YFSETQ in the germline V gene. This CDR3 comprises 14 residues. The CDR3 bases are TGCGCCAGCAGCTTCCGGGACAGAGCCTACGAGCAGTACTTC. Translation: CASSFRDRAYEQYF.